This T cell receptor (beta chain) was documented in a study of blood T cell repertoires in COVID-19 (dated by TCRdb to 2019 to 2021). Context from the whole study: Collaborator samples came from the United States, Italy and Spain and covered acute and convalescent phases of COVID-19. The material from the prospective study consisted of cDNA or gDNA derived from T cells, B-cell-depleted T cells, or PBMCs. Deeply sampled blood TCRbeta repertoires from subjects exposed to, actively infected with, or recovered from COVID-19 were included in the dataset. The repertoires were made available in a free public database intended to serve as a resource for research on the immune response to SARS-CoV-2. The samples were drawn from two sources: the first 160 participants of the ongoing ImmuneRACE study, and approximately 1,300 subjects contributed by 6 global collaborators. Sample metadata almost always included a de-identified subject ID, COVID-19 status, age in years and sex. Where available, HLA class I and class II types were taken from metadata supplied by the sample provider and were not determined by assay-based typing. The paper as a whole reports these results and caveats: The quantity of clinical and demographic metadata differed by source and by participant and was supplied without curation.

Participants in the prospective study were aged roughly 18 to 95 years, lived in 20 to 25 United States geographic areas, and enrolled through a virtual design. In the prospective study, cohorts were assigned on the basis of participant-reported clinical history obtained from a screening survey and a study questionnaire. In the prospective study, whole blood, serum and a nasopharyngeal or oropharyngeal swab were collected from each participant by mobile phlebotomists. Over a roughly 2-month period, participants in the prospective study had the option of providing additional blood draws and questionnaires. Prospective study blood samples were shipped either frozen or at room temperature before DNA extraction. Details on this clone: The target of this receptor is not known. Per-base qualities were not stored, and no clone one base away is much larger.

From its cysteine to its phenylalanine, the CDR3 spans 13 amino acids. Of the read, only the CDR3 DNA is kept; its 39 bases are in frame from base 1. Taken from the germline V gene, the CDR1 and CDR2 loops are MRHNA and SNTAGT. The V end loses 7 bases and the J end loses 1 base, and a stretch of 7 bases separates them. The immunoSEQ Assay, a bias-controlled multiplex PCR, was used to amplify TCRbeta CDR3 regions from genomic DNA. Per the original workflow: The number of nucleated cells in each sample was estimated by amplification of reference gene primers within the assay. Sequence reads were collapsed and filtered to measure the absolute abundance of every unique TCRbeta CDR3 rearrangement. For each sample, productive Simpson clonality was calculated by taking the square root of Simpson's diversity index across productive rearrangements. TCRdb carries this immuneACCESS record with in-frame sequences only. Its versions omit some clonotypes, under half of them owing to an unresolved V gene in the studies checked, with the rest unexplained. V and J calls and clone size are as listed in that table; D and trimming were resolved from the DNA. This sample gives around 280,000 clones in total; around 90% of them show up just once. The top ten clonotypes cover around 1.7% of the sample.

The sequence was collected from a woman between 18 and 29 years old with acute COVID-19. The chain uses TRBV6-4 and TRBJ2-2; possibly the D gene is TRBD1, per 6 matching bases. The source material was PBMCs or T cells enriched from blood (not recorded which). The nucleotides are TGTGCCAGCACGGGACAGAACACCGGGGAGCTGTTTTTT. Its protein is CASTGQNTGELFF.